This T cell receptor beta chain was documented in a study of blood T cells in healthy people across ages. The germline gives CDR1 LGHDT, CDR2 YNNKEL (reference sequence). V gave up 0 bases and J gave up 2 bases; unmatched junction bases: 5. The CDR3 runs 16 residues. Using a J-beta primer mix together with a sample-barcoded 5' primer, a second PCR was run for roughly 7 to 11 cycles. The template-switch adaptor, which had 12 random nucleotides, put a tag on each cDNA molecule. CDR3-containing paired-end reads numbered at least 2.5 million in each sample. MiXCR was run by TCRdb on the 5' RACE reads, yielding one entry per CDR3 protein. This table has approximately 780,000 distinct CDR3 sequences, 20% to 30% appearing once. This sample also appeared in a second study, on T cells of mothers and their children.

The rearrangement links TRBV3-1 to TRBJ2-5; 8 bases are a match to TRBD2. This receptor was obtained from a boy younger than 18 in good health. Sequencing input: blood. CDR3 protein: CASSQEGLAGQETQYF. DNA of the CDR3: TGTGCCAGCAGCCAAGAGGGATTAGCGGGGCAAGAGACCCAGTACTTC.